One and the same sample provided the 14 T cell receptor beta chains below, sequenced in a study of shared clonotypes between healthy human individuals. Data came from immunoSEQ multiplex PCR; TCRdb stores just in-frame clones and leaves some out. The sample contains a few million clones, roughly 93% of which appear only once. Sequencing was done on a sample of naive CD4+ T cells from PBMCs. Subset defined: CD45RA+ positively selected. The receptors stem from a man aged 18 to 29 in good health. Some clones in this sample may be carry-over from other donors' samples.

CDR3 amino acids: CASSLDGLADTQYF. CDR3 DNA sequence: TGTGCCAGCAGCTTAGACGGACTAGCAGATACGCAGTATTTT. The chain is built from TRBV11-2 and TRBJ2-3, with TRBD2 matching 7 bases. CDR1 is SGHAT and CDR2 is FQNNGV in the germline V gene. The CDR3 loop spans 14 amino acids. The V gene end was trimmed by 0 bases and the J gene end by 4 bases; junction bases not matched to a gene: 1.

The chain links TRBV19 to TRBJ1-3, with a tentative D call TRBD1 (6 bases). The V and J ends lost 5 bases and 0 bases respectively, with 8 bases between them. In germline, CDR1 is LNHDA, CDR2 SQIVND (reference sequence). The CDR3 is 14 amino acids. CDR3 nucleotides: TGTGCCAGTAGTCGACAGGACTCTGGAAACACCATATATTTT. This translates into CASSRQDSGNTIYF.

The chain couples TRBV2 to TRBJ2-7; 8 bases are a match to TRBD1. From germline, CDR1 is SNHLY and CDR2 FYNNEI. This CDR3 is built from 14 residues. The V segment lost 4 bases and the J segment 3 bases; nucleotides outside the gene matches: 5. The CDR3 spells CASSAWTGSYEQYF. For the CDR3, the DNA is TGTGCCAGCAGTGCTTGGACAGGGAGCTACGAGCAGTACTTC.

V gene TRBV9 combines with J gene TRBJ2-2, with unresolved D. Trimming shortened V by 0 bases and J by 6 bases, and 9 bases separated the two germline ends. Germline CDR1 and CDR2: SGDLS and YYNGEE. This CDR3 comprises 14 residues. The CDR3 region has the DNA TGTGCCAGCAGCGTAGCTAGTTTGGCCGGGGAGCTGTTTTTT. Its protein product is CASSVASLAGELFF.

In the case of this clone: Other DNA sequences in this specimen translate into the identical CDR3. The chain recombines TRBV28 with TRBJ2-2; possibly TRBD2 for D (6 bases). Trimming took off 3 bases at V and 0 bases at J, with 8 bases between the two ends. CDR1 and CDR2 from the germline V gene are MDHEN and SYDVKM. The CDR3 loop spans 15 amino acids. This CDR3 reads CASSLGGANTGELFF. CDR3 DNA sequence: TGTGCCAGCAGTTTGGGCGGGGCGAACACCGGGGAGCTGTTTTTT.

The gene calls are TRBV5-1 and TRBJ2-1; TRBD2 agrees at 9 bases. There are 17 residues in the CDR3. Germline V CDR1 and CDR2: SGHRS, YFSETQ. Trimming cost V 4 bases and J 8 bases; bases outside gene matches: 16. DNA of the CDR3: TGCGCCAGCAGCCCTACCGGCTGGTCTAGCGGGAAGGATGAGCAGTTCTTC. Translation gives CASSPTGWSSGKDEQFF. Using reference TRBV5-1 and TRBJ2-1 for the parts outside the CDR3, the full variable domain is KAGVTQTPRYLIKTRGQQVTLSCSPISGHRSVSWYQQTPGQGLQFLFEYFSETQRNKGNFPGRFSGRQFSNSRSEMNVSTLELGDSALYLCASSPTGWSSGKDEQFFGPGTRLTVL.

This sequence joins TRBV5-1 and TRBJ2-3, with D possibly TRBD2 on 6 matching bases. Deletions cut 6 bases from V and 1 base from J, with 12 bases between. CDR1 and CDR2 (germline): SGHRS, YFSETQ. This CDR3 is built from 14 residues. For the CDR3, the DNA is TGCGCCAGCAATACGAAGCGGGGCACAGATACGCAGTATTTT. It specifies CASNTKRGTDTQYF.

The rearrangement uses TRBV10-3 and TRBJ2-7, with D possibly TRBD1 on 5 matching bases. This CDR3 has 17 residues. Trimming removed 6 bases at V and 0 bases at J, with 21 bases between. Germline values: CDR1 ENHRY, CDR2 SYGVKD. CDR3 sequence reads: CAIRSLSDTQSSYEQYF. As DNA, the CDR3 is TGTGCCATCAGATCTTTATCGGACACCCAGAGCTCCTACGAGCAGTACTTC.

The V and J genes are TRBV6-6 and TRBJ1-1, with 9 bases fitting TRBD1. CDR1 and CDR2 (germline): MNHNY, SVGAGI (reference sequence). Unmatched junction bases numbered 6, after V lost 6 bases and J lost 1 base. The CDR3 is made up of 15 amino acids. CDR3 sequence: CASRGTGTRNTEAFF. The CDR3 bases are TGTGCCAGCAGAGGGACAGGGACACGGAACACTGAAGCTTTCTTT.

This chain links TRBV5-6 with TRBJ2-3; TRBD2 is a possible D gene (6 bases). Between the trimmed V and J ends, which lost 3 bases and 3 bases, there was a span of 8 bases. Per the germline V gene, CDR1 is SGHDT and CDR2 is YYEEEE. The length of the CDR3 is 13 residues. CDR3 DNA sequence: TGTGCCAGCAGCTCGACTAGTACAGATACGCAGTATTTT. It encodes CASSSTSTDTQYF.

The V call is TRBV5-1, the J call TRBJ2-7; perhaps D is TRBD1 or TRBD2 (5 bases each). Trimming cost V 0 bases and J 0 bases, with 16 bases left between them. Germline lookup yields CDR1 SGHRS and CDR2 YFSETQ. The CDR3 length is 17 residues. As DNA, the CDR3 is TGCGCCAGCAGCTTGGGGGACGCAAGTTTGAGCTCCTACGAGCAGTACTTC. Residues: CASSLGDASLSSYEQYF.

The table lists this clone with a count of one. Here the CDR3 DNA reads TGTGCCAGCAGTTGGGGGACTAGCGGGAACACCGGGGAGCTGTTTTTT. Its protein is CASSWGTSGNTGELFF. The chain employs TRBV6-9 and TRBJ2-2; 11 bases map to TRBD2. Germline lookup yields CDR1 MNHGY and CDR2 SVAAGI. The junction had 2 bases not matched to a gene; V was cut back by 4 bases and J by 1 base. The CDR3 contains 16 residues.

The chain recombines TRBV14 with TRBJ2-2; possible D gene TRBD1, 5 bases. The CDR3 spans 16 residues. Germline V gene data show CDR1 as SGHDN and CDR2 as FVKESK. Trimming pared 5 bases from V and 0 bases from J, leaving 13 bases between. CDR3 sequence reads: CASSYRSRSNTGELFF. In DNA, the CDR3 is TGTGCCAGCAGCTACAGGTCGCGGTCGAACACCGGGGAGCTGTTTTTT.

The rearrangement uses TRBV7-2 and TRBJ1-2; no firm D call. CDR1 SGHTA and CDR2 FQGNSA come from the germline V gene. CDR3 length: 13 amino acids. V lost 0 bases, J lost 4 bases, and 6 bases lay in between. CDR3 DNA: TGTGCCAGCAGCTTAGCGAGGGCCTATGGCTACACCTTC. Translating gives CASSLARAYGYTF.